The rows below give T cell receptor beta chains drawn from one sample of a study of early T cells in non-severe SARS-CoV-2 infection. From the 5' RACE reads, TCRdb called clonotypes with MiXCR, one entry per CDR3 protein. The sample has just over 95,000 distinct CDR3 sequences, 9.5% to 11% seen once. The sequenced sample consisted of whole blood. These receptors were taken from an adult who was a healthcare worker with PCR-confirmed SARS-CoV-2 infection or an uninfected control (not recorded which). Both conserved end residues are part of each CDR3. The D gene is left open where the match is weak. The size field is filled for only some rows; it gives once, few, many or a size class.

J,size,V,D,CDR3,DNA
TRBJ1-5,many,TRBV27,-,CASSVRGGFHQPQHF,TGTGCCAGCAGTGTTAGGGGGGGGTTTCATCAGCCCCAGCATTTT
TRBJ2-7,-,TRBV29-1,-,CSVDSGPNYEQYF,TGCAGCGTTGATTCGGGACCCAACTACGAGCAGTACTTC
TRBJ1-4,-,TRBV2,-,CASSRQTTNEKLFF,TGTGCCAGCAGTCGGCAGACAACTAATGAAAAACTGTTTTTT
TRBJ2-7,many,TRBV4-1,TRBD2,CASSQRRLAIHSYEQYF,TGCGCCAGCAGCCAAAGAAGACTAGCGATCCACTCCTACGAGCAGTACTTC
TRBJ1-6,-,TRBV18,-,CASPPGPNSPLHF,TGTGCCAGCCCACCAGGACCGAATTCACCCCTCCACTTT
TRBJ1-5,-,TRBV12-3/TRBV12-4,-,CASSFSAHQPQHF,TGTGCCAGCAGTTTTTCCGCCCACCAGCCCCAGCATTTT
TRBJ1-2,many,TRBV19,TRBD1,CASSMDRAGYGYTF,TGTGCCAGTAGTATGGACAGGGCTGGCTATGGCTACACCTTC
TRBJ1-2,few,TRBV2,TRBD1,CARTDRVYGYTF,TGTGCCAGAACTGACAGGGTCTATGGCTACACCTTC
TRBJ1-2,few,TRBV5-6,-,CASSPNFGFRGYTF,TGTGCCAGCAGCCCAAACTTTGGCTTTAGGGGCTACACCTTC
TRBJ2-2,-,TRBV5-1,-,CASSEPFGGTTGELFF,TGCGCCAGCAGCGAACCTTTTGGAGGGACTACCGGGGAGCTGTTTTTT
TRBJ2-6,-,TRBV23-1,TRBD1,CASSMTFDRSGQGASGANVLTF,TGCGCCAGCAGTATGACATTCGATCGGTCGGGACAGGGGGCATCTGGGGCCAACGTCCTGACTTTC
TRBJ2-7,-,TRBV7-6,TRBD2,CASSLVSAGGEYEQYF,TGTGCCAGCAGCTTAGTGTCGGCGGGAGGGGAATACGAGCAGTACTTC
TRBJ2-3,few,TRBV7-2,TRBD2,CASRPSGGGTDTQYF,TGTGCCAGCAGGCCTAGCGGGGGGGGCACAGATACGCAGTATTTT
TRBJ2-3,few,TRBV20-1,-,CSARSGTDTQYF,TGCAGTGCTAGGTCAGGCACAGATACGCAGTATTTT
TRBJ2-6,-,TRBV18,-,CVSSPPDRTGANVLTF,TGTGTCAGCTCACCACCCGACAGAACTGGGGCCAACGTCCTGACTTTC
TRBJ2-7,few,TRBV20-1,-,CSATPGGRDEQYF,TGCAGTGCTACCCCGGGGGGCCGGGACGAGCAGTACTTC
TRBJ2-5,few,TRBV6-1,-,CASSELETQYF,TGTGCCAGCAGTGAATTGGAGACCCAGTACTTC